Listed below are T cell receptor beta chains from one sample, sequenced in a study of tumor and adjacent non-tumor tissue in lung cancer. TCRdb ran MiXCR on the multiplex PCR reads and lists one entry per CDR3 protein. The table records 60,000 to 90,000 distinct CDR3 sequences, roughly 70% of them present only once. The sequencing input was distant non-tumor lung tissue. The receptors derive from a woman aged 50 to 60 with non-small cell lung cancer. Both conserved end residues are part of each CDR3. The order of the fields is CDR3 protein, CDR3 DNA, V gene, clone size, D gene, J gene. A D gene is named only where the DNA matches it firmly. For some rows the clone size is stated as once, few or many, or as a class when expanded; others skip it.

CASSLEQGAFSYNEQFF,TGTGCCAGCAGCTTAGAACAGGGTGCCTTTTCCTACAATGAGCAGTTCTTC,TRBV7-8,many,.,TRBJ2-1
CSADGLSGASTNTQYF,TGCAGTGCTGACGGGCTAAGCGGGGCCAGCACAAATACGCAGTATTTT,TRBV20-1,.,TRBD2,TRBJ2-3
CASSFQGAEKLFF,TGTGCCAGCAGTTTTCAGGGGGCTGAAAAACTGTTTTTT,TRBV6-5,many,TRBD1,TRBJ1-4
CASSLLVDTQYF,TGTGCCAGCAGCTTACTAGTGGATACGCAGTATTTT,TRBV7-9,few,.,TRBJ2-3
CASSRMIPAVDNEQFF,TGTGCCAGCAGTCGGATGATACCAGCGGTGGACAATGAGCAGTTCTTC,TRBV11-2,.,.,TRBJ2-1
CAILAENYEQYF,TGTGCCATACTAGCGGAAAATTACGAGCAGTACTTC,TRBV6-1,many,TRBD2,TRBJ2-7
CASKLTGTITESFF,TGTGCCAGCAAGCTTACAGGGACGATCACTGAATCTTTCTTT,TRBV6-5,.,.,TRBJ1-1
CSGSQRTDTQYF,TGCAGCGGATCTCAACGCACAGATACGCAGTATTTT,TRBV29-1,.,.,TRBJ2-3
CASSLSGTRNTIYF,TGTGCCAGCAGCTTAAGCGGGACAAGAAACACCATATATTTT,TRBV11-2,many,.,TRBJ1-3
CSVRRGGPYEQYF,TGCAGCGTCCGCAGGGGGGGTCCCTACGAGCAGTACTTC,TRBV29-1,many,.,TRBJ2-7
CVRRMIGENEKLFF,TGTGTCAGGAGGATGATAGGAGAGAATGAAAAACTGTTTTTT,TRBV12-3/TRBV12-4,.,.,TRBJ1-4
CSVGETGYNNEQFF,TGCAGCGTTGGCGAGACAGGGTATAACAATGAGCAGTTCTTC,TRBV29-1,many,TRBD1,TRBJ2-1
CAWSQALDNYGYTF,TGTGCCTGGAGTCAAGCGTTAGATAACTATGGCTACACCTTC,TRBV30,few,.,TRBJ1-2
CASGKFLYGYTF,TGTGCCAGCGGCAAGTTCCTCTATGGCTACACCTTC,TRBV7-9,.,.,TRBJ1-2
CSVEEEAYAF,TGTAGCGTTGAAGAGGAGGCTTACGCCTTC,TRBV29-1,.,.,TRBJ1-2
CTSSSASDIYNEQFF,TGTACCAGCAGCTCGGCCTCGGACATTTACAATGAGCAGTTCTTC,TRBV5-5,.,.,TRBJ2-1
CASIATGLAGLKVTLYF,TGCGCCAGCATCGCAACGGGACTAGCGGGTCTCAAGGTTACGCTGTATTTT,TRBV5-1,.,TRBD2,TRBJ2-3
CASSYSHQGSAQPQHF,TGTGCCAGCAGTTACTCGCATCAGGGCTCGGCTCAGCCCCAGCATTTT,TRBV6-6,many,.,TRBJ1-5
CAGSLSPNPSYEQYF,TGTGCCGGCAGCTTATCTCCGAACCCCTCCTACGAGCAGTACTTC,TRBV11-2,.,.,TRBJ2-7
CASRQGPLTGGTDTQYF,TGCGCTAGCAGACAAGGCCCTCTAACGGGAGGTACAGATACGCAGTATTTT,TRBV4-1,.,TRBD2,TRBJ2-3
CSARDLDRPYSPLHF,TGCAGTGCTAGAGACCTAGACAGGCCGTATTCACCCCTCCACTTT,TRBV20-1,medium-sized,.,TRBJ1-6
CASSLGDGGETQYF,TGTGCCAGCAGCTTAGGAGACGGGGGGGAGACCCAGTACTTC,TRBV7-9,few,TRBD2,TRBJ2-5
CASSLVPGTDYEQYF,TGTGCCAGTAGCTTAGTCCCCGGGACAGATTACGAGCAGTACTTC,TRBV11-2,few,TRBD1,TRBJ2-7
CASSLRKNHPQHF,TGTGCCAGCAGTTTACGCAAGAATCATCCCCAGCATTTT,TRBV12-3/TRBV12-4,.,.,TRBJ1-5
CANSFKGAGYGYTF,TGCGCCAACAGTTTTAAAGGGGCGGGCTATGGCTACACCTTC,TRBV28,.,.,TRBJ1-2
CSVVGGSYVQYF,TGCAGCGTTGTGGGGGGCTCCTACGTGCAGTACTTC,TRBV29-1,few,.,TRBJ2-7
CASSLAVGRTGPHEQYF,TGTGCCAGTAGCTTAGCCGTGGGACGCACGGGGCCCCACGAGCAGTACTTC,TRBV11-2,.,.,TRBJ2-7
CASSHEGKGLGYTF,TGCGCCAGCAGCCACGAAGGAAAGGGCCTTGGCTACACCTTC,TRBV4-1,many,.,TRBJ1-2
CSSPGTGGYNEQFF,TGCAGTTCCCCCGGGACAGGGGGCTACAATGAGCAGTTCTTC,TRBV20-1,many,TRBD1,TRBJ2-1
CASSLAGGSYNSPLHF,TGTGCCAGCAGTCTGGCAGGGGGTAGCTATAATTCACCCCTCCACTTT,TRBV28,.,TRBD1,TRBJ1-6
CASSCDGGGYTETFF,TGTGCCAGCAGTTGTGACGGGGGCGGGTACACTGAAACTTTCTTT,TRBV6-2/TRBV6-3,.,.,TRBJ1-1
CSARGNAGEMFF,TGCAGCGCTAGAGGAAATGCCGGGGAGATGTTTTTT,TRBV20-1,.,.,TRBJ2-2
CASRLGGRTGEAFF,TGTGCCAGCAGATTAGGTGGCCGGACAGGTGAAGCTTTCTTT,TRBV28,few,TRBD1,TRBJ1-1
CASRFSTGDPYEQYF,TGTGCCAGCCGCTTTTCGACAGGTGATCCCTATGAGCAGTACTTC,TRBV6-2/TRBV6-3,.,.,TRBJ2-7
CASSLNNQGQRYF,TGTGCCAGCAGTTTGAATAACCAGGGCCAAAGGTATTTT,TRBV12-3/TRBV12-4,many,.,TRBJ2-3
CNAPARGIYTDTQYF,TGCAATGCTCCGGCGCGGGGAATTTACACAGATACGCAGTATTTT,TRBV20-1,.,.,TRBJ2-3
CVSRSYQGGSNSPLHF,TGTGTCAGCAGGTCATATCAGGGAGGAAGTAATTCACCCCTCCACTTT,TRBV28,.,.,TRBJ1-6
CASSYLQQPTGIGYTF,TGCGCCAGCAGTTACCTACAACAGCCGACAGGGATAGGCTACACCTTC,TRBV6-5,.,TRBD1,TRBJ1-2
CASSLPQLGKQFF,TGTGCCAGCAGCTTACCTCAGCTGGGTAAGCAGTTCTTC,TRBV11-1,.,.,TRBJ2-1
CASSLEGENEEFF,TGTGCCAGCAGCTTAGAGGGGGAAAATGAGGAGTTCTTC,TRBV11-3,.,.,TRBJ2-1
CASSQVPPGQGALGYTF,TGCGCCAGCAGCCAAGTTCCACCGGGACAGGGGGCGCTGGGCTACACCTTT,TRBV4-1,.,TRBD1,TRBJ1-2
CTSGGPSTDTQYF,TGCACTAGCGGGGGCCCTAGCACAGATACGCAGTATTTT,TRBV20-1,many,TRBD2,TRBJ2-3
CASSSSSGAGQGLLETQYF,TGTGCCAGCAGCTCCTCATCAGGCGCCGGACAGGGGCTATTGGAGACCCAGTACTTC,TRBV6-2/TRBV6-3,few,TRBD1,TRBJ2-5
CASSYGVRGAGELFF,TGTGCCAGCAGTTACGGTGTCAGGGGGGCCGGGGAGCTGTTTTTT,TRBV6-5,many,.,TRBJ2-2
CANSLVGGGDEQYF,TGTGCCAACAGCTTAGTGGGTGGGGGGGACGAGCAGTACTTC,TRBV11-2,.,TRBD2,TRBJ2-7
CDSSPTQGGYTQPQHF,TGTGACAGCAGCCCCACACAAGGGGGGTACACTCAGCCCCAACATTTT,TRBV6-2/TRBV6-3,.,.,TRBJ1-5
CTSSSACRGNQPQHF,TGTACCAGCAGCTCAGCGTGCCGAGGCAATCAGCCCCAGCATTTT,TRBV11-2,few,.,TRBJ1-5